This entry concerns a single T cell receptor (beta chain). This clonotype was recorded at least ten times. Per-base quality was not reported, and no clone a single base away is much larger than it. The data were obtained in a study of T cells after yellow fever vaccination (dated by TCRdb to about 2019). A note on the overall study: Memory subsets (EM, EMRA, CM and Tscm) were sorted on a BD FACS Aria III using CD3, CD45RA, CCR7 and CD95 staining. Bulk TCR alpha and beta repertoires were sequenced longitudinally to track T-cell clones before and after primary and booster YFV17D yellow fever vaccination. Memory subsets were sorted on days 0, 15 and 45 and at 18 months after primary vaccination, and on days 0, 15 and 45 after the 30-year booster. The cohort comprised two healthy male donors, one aged 18 to 30 and one aged 30 to 40 years. Libraries from fractions with low cell numbers were prepared with the SMART-Seq v4 Ultra Low Input RNA kit. Blood samples were taken at several timepoints before and after primary and secondary immunization, and bulk PBMC replicates and cell subsets were isolated. Results the study describes overall, beyond this receptor: Only two donors were included in the study, so the extent to which the findings can be generalized is limited. After the booster, most clones that had expanded after primary vaccination were detected again (nearly 97% of CD4 and 88% of CD8), suggesting broad maintenance of memory. FACS-sorted repertoires could contain abundant contaminating clonotypes from the bulk population, so computational filtering was required. In the sorted memory subsets on day 0, nearly all vaccine-responding clonotypes were below the level of detection. The secondary T-cell response was found to be weaker but faster than the primary response, with a peak reached on day 5 rather than on day 15. A small fraction of clonotypes showed up in both the CD4 and CD8 compartments, probably as a result of convergent recombination.

TCR cDNA was synthesized by 5'RACE template switching, through which a universal primer site and unique molecular identifiers were introduced. Priming of cDNA synthesis was performed from both the TCR alpha and TCR beta constant segments. Two PCR steps were used to amplify libraries, with sample barcodes and sequencing adapters being added in the second step. Sequencing of libraries was done on Illumina HiSeq 2500 (2x100 bp) or NovaSeq (2x150 bp). In the original analysis: MIGEC was used to demultiplex reads and collapse the reads into UMI consensus sequences, and MiXCR was used for V(D)J alignment. Vaccine-responding clonotypes were defined with edgeR using replicate PBMC samples, requiring FDR below 0.01 and a log2 fold change above 5 up to day 15. Bulk clonotypes were assigned CD4 or CD8 identity according to which sequenced CD4 or CD8 repertoire held them at higher abundance. To estimate the distribution of each clone across memory phenotypes, clonotype frequencies in memory subsets were weighted by FACS-sorted cell numbers. TCRdb's own reprocessing of the public reads used fastp at Q25 and MiXCR and kept productive beta chains. Rows with a matching CDR3 protein are joined into one entry that keeps the most common DNA and genes. These V and J calls are TCRdb output, not the study's own analysis. The sample table contains some 23,000 distinct CDR3 sequences; only one count was recorded for roughly 3.3% of them. Together, the top ten hold 0.75% to 1% of the sample.

The CDR3 has 12 amino acids, counting the end cysteine and phenylalanine. The read is trimmed to its CDR3 DNA, 36 bases read in frame from base 1. V and J are truncated by 3 bases and 6 bases respectively, leaving an intervening sequence of 8 bases. From the germline V gene, CDR1 is SNHLY and CDR2 is FYNNEI. In light of the paper, this sample's treatment or condition label describes: live attenuated yellow fever vaccine strain. A standard Ficoll-Paque protocol was used to isolate PBMCs from peripheral blood. RNA from sorted memory subsets was extracted with the RNeasy Micro Kit. Sample: PBMCs, either bulk or a sorted T-cell subset (CD4+, CD8+, memory, or dextramer-sorted; not recorded which), taken about 41 days after the first yellow fever vaccination. This clonotype originated in a man younger than 30 who received the YFV17D yellow fever vaccine. This receptor chain uses TRBV2 and TRBJ1-1; no confident D gene assignment can be made. In nucleotides, the sequence is TGTGCCAGCAGTGAGACCTACCCTGAAGCTTTCTTT. Its amino acids are CASSETYPEAFF.